This T cell receptor (beta chain) was identified during a study of blood T cells in healthy people across ages. The germline V and J ends were trimmed by 0 bases and 4 bases, with 7 bases remaining between them. The CDR3 is 13 residues long. Germline V CDR1 and CDR2: SGHDT, YYEEEE. Sample-barcoded 5' priming and a J-beta primer mix drove a second PCR of roughly 7 to 11 cycles. A 12-random-nucleotide template-switch adaptor tagged each cDNA molecule. TCRdb ran MiXCR on the 5' RACE reads and lists one entry per CDR3 protein. The profile shows about 780,000 distinct CDR3 sequences, more than 35% of them singletons. Extracted total RNA amounted to at least 5.5 micrograms for each sample.

Material for sequencing was blood. The chain is built from TRBV5-6 and TRBJ1-1; no clear D gene. This receptor was obtained from an elderly man in good health. For the CDR3, the DNA is TGTGCCAGCAGCTTGGGGGAGATCACTGAAGCTTTCTTT. Translated, it gives CASSLGEITEAFF.